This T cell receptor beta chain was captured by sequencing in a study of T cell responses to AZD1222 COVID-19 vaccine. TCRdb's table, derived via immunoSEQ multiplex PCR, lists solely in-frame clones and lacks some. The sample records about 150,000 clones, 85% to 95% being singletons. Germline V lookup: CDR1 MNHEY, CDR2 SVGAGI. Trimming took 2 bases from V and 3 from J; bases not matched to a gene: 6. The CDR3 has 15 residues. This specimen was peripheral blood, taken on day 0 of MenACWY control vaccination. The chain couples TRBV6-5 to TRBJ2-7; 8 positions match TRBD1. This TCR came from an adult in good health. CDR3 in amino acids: CASSYARGRIYEQYF. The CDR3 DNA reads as TGTGCCAGCAGTTACGCCAGGGGGCGCATCTACGAGCAGTACTTC.